The rows below give T cell receptor beta chains drawn from one sample of a study of blood T cells in healthy people across ages. One entry per CDR3 protein results from TCRdb running MiXCR on the 5' RACE reads. This table has around 670,000 distinct CDR3 sequences, roughly 31% appearing once. Material: blood. These receptors were collected from a woman older than 75 in good health. Both conserved end residues are part of each CDR3. The order of the fields is V gene, clone size, D gene, J gene, CDR3 DNA, CDR3 protein. A D gene is named only where the DNA matches it firmly. The size entry is marked missing in some rows and otherwise reads once, few, many or a size class.

TRBV7-2	-	-	TRBJ1-2	TGTGCCAGCAGCTTCAGGGGAGGGGAAAATGGCTACACCTTC	CASSFRGGENGYTF
TRBV6-6	few	-	TRBJ1-1	TGTGCCAGCAGTAGGGAGATCACTGAAGCTTTCTTT	CASSREITEAFF
TRBV5-1	many	-	TRBJ2-1	TGCGCCAGCAGCTTGGGTGCGGTCCCCAATGAGCAGTTCTTC	CASSLGAVPNEQFF
TRBV20-1	-	-	TRBJ2-5	TGCAGTGCTAGGAGGCCCCAGGGGCAAGAGACCCAGTACTTC	CSARRPQGQETQYF
TRBV28	few	-	TRBJ1-5	TGTGCCAGTACCTCGGGGGGGAGCAATCAGCCCCAGCATTTT	CASTSGGSNQPQHF
TRBV20-1	few	TRBD1	TRBJ1-1	TGCAGTGCTAGGGCGTGCGGGACAGGGTGGACTGAAGCTTTCTTT	CSARACGTGWTEAFF
TRBV20-1	-	-	TRBJ2-2	TGCAGTGCTAGACCCAGGAACACCGGGGAGCTGTTTTTT	CSARPRNTGELFF
TRBV29-1	few	TRBD1	TRBJ1-1	TGCAGCGCCGGGACAGGGGGCAAAACTGAAGCTTTCTTT	CSAGTGGKTEAFF
TRBV12-3/TRBV12-4	-	-	TRBJ1-6	TGTGCCAGCAGTTTAAAACAGAATAATTCACCCCTCCACTTT	CASSLKQNNSPLHF
TRBV7-2	many	TRBD2	TRBJ2-5	TGTGCCAGCAGCCCAAGGACGGGCGGGGGGGGGCGTGGAGAGACCCAGTACTTC	CASSPRTGGGGRGETQYF
TRBV5-1	few	TRBD1	TRBJ1-5	TGCGCCAGCAGCTACCAAGGGACAGGGGGACATAGCAATCAGCCCCAGCATTTT	CASSYQGTGGHSNQPQHF
TRBV27	-	-	TRBJ1-4	TGTGCCAGCAGTGGCAGGTTTGCAACTAATGAAAAACTGTTTTTT	CASSGRFATNEKLFF
TRBV28	-	-	TRBJ1-1	TGTGCCAGCAGTAGCAGATCCATGAACACTGAAGCTTTCTTT	CASSSRSMNTEAFF
TRBV30	-	-	TRBJ2-2	TGTGCCTGGAGACTGGGGCGGGGGCTCACCGGGGAGCTGTTTTTT	CAWRLGRGLTGELFF
TRBV10-3	many	-	TRBJ2-3	TGTGCCATCCAGGAGTCTAGCACAGATACGCAGTATTTT	CAIQESSTDTQYF
TRBV19	-	-	TRBJ1-5	TGTGCCACTTCGCGATCACGGTCGCTCCGTAGCAATCAGCCCCAGCATTTT	CATSRSRSLRSNQPQHF
TRBV11-2	-	TRBD2	TRBJ2-5	TGTGCCAGCAGCTTACATGAGGGTAGCGGGGTAGGGACCCAGTACTTC	CASSLHEGSGVGTQYF
TRBV6-2/TRBV6-3	many	TRBD1	TRBJ2-7	TGTGCCAGCGATTCTGGGGGACAGGGGATCTACGAGCAGTACTTC	CASDSGGQGIYEQYF
TRBV9	many	TRBD2	TRBJ2-1	TGTGCCAGCAGCCCAGACGCGGGGGACTACAATGAGCAGTTCTTC	CASSPDAGDYNEQFF
TRBV11-2	few	-	TRBJ2-6	TGTGCCAGCAGGGGGTTCTCTGGGGCCAACGTCCTGACTTTC	CASRGFSGANVLTF
TRBV9	few	-	TRBJ1-1	TGTGCCAGCAGCCTCGTACAAATGAACACTGAAGCTTTCTTT	CASSLVQMNTEAFF
TRBV20-1	many	-	TRBJ2-5	TGCAGTGCTACCACAGGGGAGACCCAGTACTTC	CSATTGETQYF
TRBV5-1	few	TRBD1	TRBJ2-7	TGCGCCAGCAGCGCTTACCGGGACAGCCTCTCCTACGAGCAGTACTTC	CASSAYRDSLSYEQYF
TRBV4-2	few	TRBD1	TRBJ1-2	TGTGCCAGCAGCCAAGAGTGGCAGGGGGCGAGGGTTACCTATGGCTACACCTTC	CASSQEWQGARVTYGYTF
TRBV4-1	-	TRBD2	TRBJ2-5	TGCGCCAGCAGCCAAGAGGCTGAGACTAGCGGACCAAGACGAACCCAGTACTTC	CASSQEAETSGPRRTQYF
TRBV7-3	-	-	TRBJ1-3	TGTGCCAGCAGCTTAAACGCGGGAAACACCATATATTTT	CASSLNAGNTIYF
TRBV30	-	TRBD1	TRBJ1-5	TGTGCCTGGAGTAGACGAGGGGGCGTCGGCAATCAGCCCCAGCATTTT	CAWSRRGGVGNQPQHF
TRBV7-8	many	TRBD2	TRBJ2-3	TGTGCCAGCAGCGGGACTAGCAACGCAGATACGCAGTATTTT	CASSGTSNADTQYF
TRBV18	-	-	TRBJ2-2	TGTGCCAGCTCACAACAGGGAGAGCCCGGGGAGCTGTTTTTT	CASSQQGEPGELFF
TRBV27	many	TRBD1	TRBJ1-2	TGTGCCAGCAGCCCTAATTACAGGGGGCGTAAGGATGGCTACACCTTC	CASSPNYRGRKDGYTF
TRBV6-6	many	TRBD2	TRBJ2-5	TGTGCCAGCAGTTACTCGATGGCTAGCGGAGAGACCCAGTACTTC	CASSYSMASGETQYF
TRBV6-1	many	-	TRBJ2-5	TGTGCCAGCAATCCTACCGGCCCCGGGACGGGCCAAGAGACCCAGTACTTC	CASNPTGPGTGQETQYF
TRBV6-5	-	TRBD1	TRBJ1-5	TGTGCCAGCGGTGGGACAGGGAGTCAGCCCCAGCATTTT	CASGGTGSQPQHF
TRBV6-1	few	TRBD1	TRBJ1-1	TGTGCCAGCAGCCCTTGGGGGACAGGGACGGACACTGAAGCTTTCTTT	CASSPWGTGTDTEAFF
TRBV11-3	-	TRBD1	TRBJ2-7	TGTGCCAGCAGCCAGGGACAGGTCAGCTCCTACAATGAGCAGTACTTC	CASSQGQVSSYNEQYF
TRBV5-1	many	-	TRBJ1-1	TGCGCCAGCAGCTTGGATGCGGGGCGAAACACTGAAGCTTTCTTT	CASSLDAGRNTEAFF
TRBV20-1	-	-	TRBJ1-2	TGCAGTGCTAGGCCGGAGGGCAGGGGCTACACCTTC	CSARPEGRGYTF
TRBV6-1	few	-	TRBJ2-5	TGTGCCAGCAGCGAGATGTGGGGGCAAAGAGGAGAGACCCAGTACTTC	CASSEMWGQRGETQYF
TRBV5-1	many	TRBD2	TRBJ2-3	TGCGCCAGCAGCCTGACTAGCTCTAGCACAGATACGCAGTATTTT	CASSLTSSSTDTQYF
TRBV11-3	-	-	TRBJ1-5	TGTGCCAGCAGCTTGTGGGCCACACGGGCTCAGTTTCTAGATCAGCCCCAGCATTTT	CASSLWATRAQFLDQPQHF
TRBV11-1	-	TRBD1	TRBJ2-7	TGTGCCAGCAGCCCGCGGACAGGCTCCTACAATGAGCAGTACTTC	CASSPRTGSYNEQYF
TRBV10-3	many	TRBD1	TRBJ2-7	TGTGCCATCAGTCCAAGGACAGGGCCTGGAGAGCAGTACTTC	CAISPRTGPGEQYF
TRBV4-3	-	-	TRBJ1-4	TGCGCCAGCAGCCAAGTTCTAGGGGTCGGGAAGGAAAAACTGTTTTTT	CASSQVLGVGKEKLFF
TRBV29-1	-	-	TRBJ2-2	TGCAGCGTTGAAGCCGCAGTGGGCACCGGGGAGCTGTTTTTT	CSVEAAVGTGELFF
TRBV7-2	many	-	TRBJ2-3	TGTGCCAGCAGCTTTTCGTCTAGGGTCGAAGATACTCAGTATTTT	CASSFSSRVEDTQYF
TRBV5-1	-	-	TRBJ1-1	TGCGCCAGCAGCTTGGATCCAGGGCATAGGGGGGGAGCTTTCTTT	CASSLDPGHRGGAFF
TRBV18	-	TRBD1	TRBJ1-2	TGTGCCAGCTCACCAGTACCGGGACAGGGTTGGACTAACTATGGCTACACCTTC	CASSPVPGQGWTNYGYTF
TRBV5-1	many	TRBD2	TRBJ2-1	TGCGCCAGCAGATTTGGGGGAGGGAAAAATGAGCAGTTCTTC	CASRFGGGKNEQFF
TRBV7-3	many	TRBD1	TRBJ2-1	TGTGCCAGCAGCCTAATACAGGGGGCCTCTTACAATGAGCAGTTCTTC	CASSLIQGASYNEQFF
TRBV12-3/TRBV12-4	-	-	TRBJ2-3	TGTGCCAGCAGTTTGGCTAGAGGGATAGCAGATGTGCAGTATTTT	CASSLARGIADVQYF
TRBV5-6	many	-	TRBJ2-3	TGTGCCAGCAGCTTAGGACTTCTTAGCACAGATACGCAGTATTTT	CASSLGLLSTDTQYF
TRBV6-2/TRBV6-3	many	-	TRBJ2-7	TGTGCCAGCAGGGCGTCAGCGCCCTACGAGCAGTACTTC	CASRASAPYEQYF
TRBV9	few	-	TRBJ1-1	TGTGCCAGCAGCGTAGGACTCGGGGACACTGAAGCTTTCTTT	CASSVGLGDTEAFF
TRBV6-5	many	-	TRBJ2-7	TGTGCCAGCATCCGGGACCCCCTATCTAGTCACGAGCAGTACTTC	CASIRDPLSSHEQYF
TRBV15	-	-	TRBJ1-3	TGTGCCACCAGCAGAGATCGGGCAGGGGGAAACACCATATATTTT	CATSRDRAGGNTIYF
TRBV27	many	TRBD1	TRBJ1-2	TGTGCCAGCAGTGTGGGACAGGGGGCATATGGCTACACCTTC	CASSVGQGAYGYTF
TRBV28	few	TRBD1	TRBJ1-5	TGTGCCAGCAGTTCTGGGACAGCTTATATGGAGCCCCAGCATTTT	CASSSGTAYMEPQHF
TRBV4-3	many	-	TRBJ2-2	TGCGCCAGCAGCATCGAAGTCCGGACCGGGGAGCTGTTTTTT	CASSIEVRTGELFF